Below, 21 T cell receptor beta chains from the same sample are listed, as sequenced in a study of T cells after posttransplantation cyclophosphamide. The naive gate required viable CD3+CD4+ or CD3+CD8+ cells with CCR7+CD45RA+CD45RO-CD95-CD27+CD28+ phenotype. Sequencing used immunoSEQ multiplex PCR; TCRdb keeps in-frame clones, though not all of them. The sample includes about 32,000 clones, about 91% seen only once; the top ten take around 0.096%. The sequenced material came from naive CD4+ T cells sorted from blood. Every receptor here comes from a man aged 30 to 45 in good health and a related stem cell transplant donor.

This CDR3 is CASSGGGTNSPLHF. CDR3 in DNA: TGTGCCAGCAGTGGGGGGGGGACTAATTCACCCCTCCACTTT. J is TRBJ1-6 and V is TRBV6-1, with a possible D match to TRBD1 (5 bases). Trimming shortened V by 4 bases and J by 6 bases, and 10 bases separated the two germline ends. Germline CDR1 MNHNS, CDR2 SASEGT. There are 14 residues in the CDR3.

The J gene is TRBJ1-6, the V gene TRBV19, with D possibly TRBD1 on 5 matching bases. The length of the CDR3 is 12 residues. Germline CDR1 and CDR2: LNHDA and SQIVND (reference sequence). The V end was cut by 1 base, the J end by 13 bases, with 8 bases between. This chain's CDR3 is CASSIARGPLHF. The DNA for the CDR3 is TGTGCCAGTAGTATAGCACGGGGGCCCCTCCACTTT.

The V gene is TRBV5-1, the J gene TRBJ1-5; 7 nucleotides align to TRBD1. This CDR3 contains 14 residues. J lost 3 bases, V lost 4 bases, and 4 bases had no gene match. Per the germline V gene, CDR1 is SGHRS and CDR2 is YFSETQ. CDR3 nucleotides: TGCGCCAGCAGCCTGACAGGGAACAATCAGCCCCAGCATTTT. Its protein product is CASSLTGNNQPQHF. The full variable domain, with the rest looked up from reference TRBV5-1 and TRBJ1-5, is KAGVTQTPRYLIKTRGQQVTLSCSPISGHRSVSWYQQTPGQGLQFLFEYFSETQRNKGNFPGRFSGRQFSNSRSEMNVSTLELGDSALYLCASSLTGNNQPQHFGDGTRLSIL.

The genes are TRBV21-1 and TRBJ1-1; the listed D gene, TRBD1, was not tested against the DNA. TRBV21-1 constitutes a pseudogene. This CDR3 region has 16 residues. The CDR3: CASSPRQGPLNTEAFF. The CDR3 DNA sequence: TGTGCCAGCAGCCCCCGACAGGGCCCTTTGAACACTGAAGCTTTCTTT.

This clone has more than one count but fewer than ten. The chain joins TRBV2 to TRBJ1-1; the match to TRBD1 covers 8 bases. V lost 7 bases, J lost 4 bases, and 5 bases stayed unmatched. CDR3 length: 13 amino acids. Germline CDR1 and CDR2: SNHLY and FYNNEI. The CDR3: CASTTDRGTEAFF. The CDR3 nucleotides are TGTGCCAGCACCACTGACAGGGGCACTGAAGCTTTCTTT.

V gene TRBV9 combines with J gene TRBJ2-5, with TRBD2 matching 12 bases. This CDR3 has 15 amino acids. Trimming cost V 6 bases and J 5 bases; bases outside gene matches: 8. Germline V lookup: CDR1 SGDLS, CDR2 YYNGEE. The DNA for the CDR3 is TGTGCCAGCACTCTAGCGGGGGGGGCTGGGGAGACCCAGTACTTC. Translation gives CASTLAGGAGETQYF.

The CDR3 sequence: CASTSRGGWLNTEAFF. CDR3 bases: TGTGCCAGTACTAGCCGCGGGGGCTGGCTGAACACTGAAGCTTTCTTT. The chain carries TRBV19 and TRBJ1-1; D may be TRBD1 (6 bases). The CDR3 is 16 residues long. Germline lookup yields CDR1 LNHDA and CDR2 SQIVND (reference sequence). V dropped 7 bases and J dropped 0 bases, with 18 bases sitting between them.

This chain uses TRBV12-5 with TRBJ1-1; 8 positions match TRBD1. The CDR3 runs 14 residues. V was clipped by 1 base and J by 5 bases; unmatched bases: 3. Germline V lookup: CDR1 LGHNT, CDR2 FRNRAP. The CDR3 nucleotides are TGTGCTAGTGGTTTGGCCAGGGGGCGGACTGAAGCTTTCTTT. It translates to CASGLARGRTEAFF. The full variable domain, rest sourced from reference TRBV12-5 and TRBJ1-1, is DARVTQTPRHKVTEMGQEVTMRCQPILGHNTVFWYRQTMMQGLELLAYFRNRAPLDDSGMPKDRFSAEMPDATLATLKIQPSEPRDSAVYFCASGLARGRTEAFFGQGTRLTVV.

The chain links TRBV4-3 to TRBJ2-5; TRBD2 aligns across 7 bases. Near its end, the DNA agrees better with TRBJ2-7, so the J call may be wrong. CDR1 is LGHNA and CDR2 is YSLEER in the germline V gene. CDR3 length equals 16 residues. The CDR3 sequence: CASSQGPGGKPYEQYF. The CDR3 nucleotides read TGCGCCAGCTCGCAAGGGCCGGGGGGAAAACCCTACGAGCAGTACTTC.

The CDR3: CASSPGQGSADTQYF. The CDR3, as DNA: TGTGCCAGCTCACCCGGGCAGGGGAGTGCAGATACGCAGTATTTT. This chain connects TRBV18 to TRBJ2-3; a weak D match, TRBD1 (6 bases). Germline V gene sequence: CDR1 KGHSH, CDR2 LQKENI. Trimming shortened V by 3 bases and J by 4 bases, and 14 bases separated the two germline ends. There are 15 residues in the CDR3.

The chain has TRBV27 and TRBJ2-5; maybe TRBD2 (5 bases). This CDR3 spans 13 amino acids. The V end was cut by 5 bases, the J end by 5 bases, with 12 bases between. Germline V lookup: CDR1 MNHEY, CDR2 SMNVEV (reference sequence). The CDR3 here is CASSGLTKETQYF. The CDR3 DNA reads TGTGCCAGCAGTGGACTCACTAAGGAGACCCAGTACTTC.

This clone is a singleton in its sample. The chain joins TRBV15 to TRBJ1-1; 7 bases match TRBD1. This CDR3 spans 19 amino acids. V dropped 0 bases and J dropped 0; count of bases not matched to a gene: 13. CDR1 and CDR2 from the germline V gene are LNHNV and YYDKDF (reference sequence). CDR3 in DNA: TGTGCCACCAGCAGAGACAACGACGGAAGACAGGGAATGAACACTGAAGCTTTCTTT. Its translation is CATSRDNDGRQGMNTEAFF.

J is TRBJ2-3 and V is TRBV6-1, with TRBD2 identical over 8 bases. Germline V gene sequence: CDR1 MNHNS, CDR2 SASEGT. The junction had 6 bases not matched to a gene; V was cut back by 4 bases and J by 3 bases. The CDR3 loop spans 15 amino acids. In DNA form, the CDR3 reads TGTGCCAGCAGTGTCGGTACTAGCGGAACAGATACGCAGTATTTT. Translation: CASSVGTSGTDTQYF.

The V and J genes are TRBV9 and TRBJ2-5, with D unclear. The CDR3 extends over 14 amino acids. Germline V CDR1 and CDR2: SGDLS, YYNGEE. V was shortened by 4 bases and J by 5 bases, with 15 bases between the two germline ends. The CDR3: CASSPSGGHETQYF. In DNA, the CDR3 is TGTGCCAGCAGCCCGTCGGGTGGTCATGAGACCCAGTACTTC. Full variable domain (missing parts from reference TRBV9 and TRBJ2-5): DSGVTQTPKHLITATGQRVTLRCSPRSGDLSVYWYQQSLDQGLQFLIQYYNGEERAKGNILERFSAQQFPDLHSELNLSSLELGDSALYFCASSPSGGHETQYFGPGTRLLVL.

Only a few counts were recorded for this clone. The rearrangement links TRBV7-9 to TRBJ1-1; tentatively, D is TRBD1 (6 bases). CDR1 SEHNR and CDR2 FQNEAQ come from the germline V gene (reference sequence). This CDR3 region has 14 residues. Trimming removed 5 bases at V and 0 bases at J, with 10 bases between. The CDR3 spells CASSNRAMNTEAFF. For the CDR3, the DNA is TGTGCCAGCAGCAACAGGGCTATGAACACTGAAGCTTTCTTT.

This chain links TRBV7-9 with TRBJ1-5; D possibly corresponds to TRBD1 (6 bases). Per germline, CDR1 SEHNR and CDR2 FQNEAQ (reference sequence). The CDR3 runs 16 residues. V lost 0 bases and J lost 0, with 9 bases in between. The DNA of the CDR3 is TGTGCCAGCAGCTTAGCGGGACACGATAGCAATCAGCCCCAGCATTTT. Protein sequence: CASSLAGHDSNQPQHF.

The rearrangement uses TRBV6-1 and TRBJ2-1, with 11 bases that match TRBD2. The CDR3 has 15 residues. J gave up 9 bases and V 2 bases, and 6 bases lay outside the gene matches. Per germline, CDR1 MNHNS and CDR2 SASEGT. The CDR3 DNA sequence: TGTGCCAGCAGTGAATTAGCGGGGGGGCAGGGTGAGCAGTTCTTC. The encoded protein is CASSELAGGQGEQFF.

The genes are TRBV6-5 and TRBJ1-1, with TRBD1 as a possible D gene (5 bases). CDR1 is MNHEY, CDR2 SVGAGI, per germline. The CDR3 contains 13 residues. Trimming pared 2 bases from V and 6 bases from J, leaving 10 bases between. This CDR3 is CASSYGQGAEAFF. Written as DNA, the CDR3 is TGTGCCAGCAGTTACGGGCAGGGCGCTGAAGCTTTCTTT.

V gene TRBV28 combines with J gene TRBJ2-7, with 11 nucleotides matching TRBD2. V shed 5 bases, J shed 7 bases, and the junction held 7 bases outside the gene matches. The CDR3 is 14 residues long. Germline V gives CDR1 MDHEN, CDR2 SYDVKM. In DNA form, the CDR3 reads TGTGCCAGCAGTCTACTAGCGGGGGCTGGGGAGCAGTACTTC. This gives the protein CASSLLAGAGEQYF.

This clone was seen just once. The chain employs TRBV9 and TRBJ1-2; perhaps TRBD1 as D (6 bases). CDR3 length: 15 amino acids. Between the trimmed V and J ends, which lost 1 base and 4 bases, there was a span of 14 bases. Germline CDR1 is SGDLS and CDR2 is YYNGEE. This CDR3 reads CASSVLDSRSYGYTF. The CDR3 DNA is TGTGCCAGCAGCGTACTGGACAGCCGATCCTATGGCTACACCTTC.

The chain recombines TRBV2 with TRBJ2-5; TRBD2 agrees at 15 bases. Germline V gene sequence: CDR1 SNHLY, CDR2 FYNNEI. With V trimmed by 5 bases and J by 5 bases, 9 bases remained unmatched. There are 17 residues in the CDR3. CDR3 coding DNA: TGTGCCAGCAGTCCGGGACTAGCGGGGGGCCTCCCCGAGACCCAGTACTTC. Translating it yields CASSPGLAGGLPETQYF.